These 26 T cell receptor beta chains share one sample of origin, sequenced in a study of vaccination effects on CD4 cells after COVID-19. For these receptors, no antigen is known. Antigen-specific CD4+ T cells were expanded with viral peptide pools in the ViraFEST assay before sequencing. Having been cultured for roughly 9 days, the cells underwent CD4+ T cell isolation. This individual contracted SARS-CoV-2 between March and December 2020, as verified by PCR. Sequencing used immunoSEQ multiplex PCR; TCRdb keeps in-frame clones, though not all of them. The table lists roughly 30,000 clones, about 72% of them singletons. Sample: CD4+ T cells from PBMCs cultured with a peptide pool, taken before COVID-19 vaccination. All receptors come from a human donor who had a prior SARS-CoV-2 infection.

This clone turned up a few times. This chain's CDR3 is CASSSPGNTIYF. In nucleotides, the CDR3 is TGTGCCAGCAGCTCCCCGGGAAACACCATATATTTT. The rearrangement uses TRBV7-2 and TRBJ1-3; D is ambiguous. Per germline, CDR1 SGHTA and CDR2 FQGNSA. The CDR3 loop spans 12 amino acids. V was trimmed by 4 bases and J by 4 bases, leaving 5 bases between them.

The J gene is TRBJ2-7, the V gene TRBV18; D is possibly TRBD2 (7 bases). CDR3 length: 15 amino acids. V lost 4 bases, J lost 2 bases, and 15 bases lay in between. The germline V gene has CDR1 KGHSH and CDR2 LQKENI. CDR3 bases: TGTGCCAGCTCACAGGGGGGGTATTCCCCCTACGAGCAGTACTTC. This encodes CASSQGGYSPYEQYF. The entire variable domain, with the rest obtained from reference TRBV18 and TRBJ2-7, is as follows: NAGVMQNPRHLVRRRGQEARLRCSPMKGHSHVYWYRQLPEEGLKFMVYLQKENIIDESGMPKERFSAEFPKEGPSILRIQQVVRGDSAAYFCASSQGGYSPYEQYFGPGTRLTVT.

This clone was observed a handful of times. The CDR3 protein is CASSLALSTDTQYF. In DNA form, the CDR3 reads TGCGCCAGCAGCTTGGCTTTGAGCACAGATACGCAGTATTTT. The chain combines TRBV5-1 with TRBJ2-3, with D unclear. Germline V lookup: CDR1 SGHRS, CDR2 YFSETQ. With 0 bases removed from V and 0 bases from J, the gap between germline ends came to 5 bases. This CDR3 has 14 amino acids.

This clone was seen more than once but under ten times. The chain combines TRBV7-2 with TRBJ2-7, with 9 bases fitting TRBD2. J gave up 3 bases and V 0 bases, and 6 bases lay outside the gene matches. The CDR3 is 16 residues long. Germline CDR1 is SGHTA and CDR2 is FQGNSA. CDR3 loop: CASSLAGSGGIYEQYF. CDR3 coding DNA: TGTGCCAGCAGCTTAGCGGGTAGCGGGGGAATCTACGAGCAGTACTTC.

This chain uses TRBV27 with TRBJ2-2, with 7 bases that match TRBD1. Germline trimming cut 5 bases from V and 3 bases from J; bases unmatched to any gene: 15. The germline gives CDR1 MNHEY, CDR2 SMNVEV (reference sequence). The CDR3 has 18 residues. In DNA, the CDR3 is TGTGCCAGCAGTCATGGCCCGGGACAGAAGGGATACACCGGGGAGCTGTTTTTT. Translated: CASSHGPGQKGYTGELFF.

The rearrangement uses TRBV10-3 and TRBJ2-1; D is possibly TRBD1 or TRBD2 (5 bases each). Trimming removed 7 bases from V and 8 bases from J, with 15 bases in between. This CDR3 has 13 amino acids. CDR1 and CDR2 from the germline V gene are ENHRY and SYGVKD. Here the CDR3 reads CAIMSTMGDEQFF. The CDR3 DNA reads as TGTGCCATCATGTCGACTATGGGGGATGAGCAGTTCTTC.

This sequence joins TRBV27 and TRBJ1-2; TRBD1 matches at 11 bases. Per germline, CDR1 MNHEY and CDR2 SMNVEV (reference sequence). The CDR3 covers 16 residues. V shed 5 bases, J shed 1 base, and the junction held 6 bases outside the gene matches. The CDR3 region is CASSPWDRGSNYGYTF. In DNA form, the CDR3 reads TGTGCCAGCAGTCCCTGGGACAGGGGGAGTAACTATGGCTACACCTTC.

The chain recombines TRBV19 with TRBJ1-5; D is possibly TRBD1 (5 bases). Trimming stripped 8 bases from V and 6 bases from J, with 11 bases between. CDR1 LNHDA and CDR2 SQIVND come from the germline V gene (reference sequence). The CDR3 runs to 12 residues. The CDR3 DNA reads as TGTGCCAGTCGATTAAGGGGTCAGCCCCAGCATTTT. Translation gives CASRLRGQPQHF. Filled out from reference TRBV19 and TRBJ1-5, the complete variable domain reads DGGITQSPKYLFRKEGQNVTLSCEQNLNHDAMYWYRQDPGQGLRLIYYSQIVNDFQKGDIAEGYSVSREKKESFPLTVTSAQKNPTAFYLCASRLRGQPQHFGDGTRLSIL.

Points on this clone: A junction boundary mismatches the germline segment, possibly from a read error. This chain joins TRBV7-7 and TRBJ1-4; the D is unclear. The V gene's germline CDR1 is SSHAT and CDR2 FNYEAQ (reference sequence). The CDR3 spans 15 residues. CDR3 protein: CASSLGPGEGEKLFF. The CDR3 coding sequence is TGTGCTAGCAGCTTAGGTCCTGGGGAGGGTGAAAAACTGTTTTTT.

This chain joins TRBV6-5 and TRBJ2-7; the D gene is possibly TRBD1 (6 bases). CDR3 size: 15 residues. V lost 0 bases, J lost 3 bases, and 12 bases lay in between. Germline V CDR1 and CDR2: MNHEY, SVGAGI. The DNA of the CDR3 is TGTGCCAGCAGTTACTCGGGGGAACAGGGCTACGAGCAGTACTTC. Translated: CASSYSGEQGYEQYF.

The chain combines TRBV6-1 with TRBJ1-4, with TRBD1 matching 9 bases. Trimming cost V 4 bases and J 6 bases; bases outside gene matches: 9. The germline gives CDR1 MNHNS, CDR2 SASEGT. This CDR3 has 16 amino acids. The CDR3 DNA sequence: TGTGCCAGCAGTGGCCAAAACAGGGGGCGGTATGAAAAACTGTTTTTT. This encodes CASSGQNRGRYEKLFF.

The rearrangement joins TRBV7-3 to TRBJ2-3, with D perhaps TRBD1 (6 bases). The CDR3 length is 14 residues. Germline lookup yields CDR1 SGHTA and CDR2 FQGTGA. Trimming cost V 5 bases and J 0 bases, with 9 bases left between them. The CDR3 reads CASSPTGSTDTQYF. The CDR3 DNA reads TGTGCCAGCAGCCCTACAGGGAGCACAGATACGCAGTATTTT.

The CDR3 DNA is TGTGCCAGCAGTGAACGTTATGAAAAACTGTTTTTT. Its translation is CASSERYEKLFF. The gene calls are TRBV2 and TRBJ1-4; D is undetermined. CDR1 is SNHLY and CDR2 is FYNNEI in the germline V gene. V was pared by 2 bases and J by 6 bases, with 4 bases between. The CDR3 spans 12 residues.

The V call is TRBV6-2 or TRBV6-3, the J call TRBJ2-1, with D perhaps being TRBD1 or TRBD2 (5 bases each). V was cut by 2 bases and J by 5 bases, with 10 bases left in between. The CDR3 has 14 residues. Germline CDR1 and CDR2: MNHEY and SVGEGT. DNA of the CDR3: TGTGCCAGCAGTTACCGGGACGTCGACAATGAGCAGTTCTTC. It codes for CASSYRDVDNEQFF.

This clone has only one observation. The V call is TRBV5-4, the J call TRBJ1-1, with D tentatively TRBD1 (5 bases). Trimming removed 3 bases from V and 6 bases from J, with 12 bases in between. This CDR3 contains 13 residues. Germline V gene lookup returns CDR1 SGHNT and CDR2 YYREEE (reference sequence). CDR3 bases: TGTGCCAGCAGCTCCCCAGGGATGGCTGAAGCTTTCTTT. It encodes CASSSPGMAEAFF. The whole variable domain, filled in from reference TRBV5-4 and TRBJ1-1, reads ETGVTQSPTHLIKTRGQQVTLRCSSQSGHNTVSWYQQALGQGPQFIFQYYREEENGRGNFPPRFSGLQFPNYSSELNVNALELDDSALYLCASSSPGMAEAFFGQGTRLTVV.

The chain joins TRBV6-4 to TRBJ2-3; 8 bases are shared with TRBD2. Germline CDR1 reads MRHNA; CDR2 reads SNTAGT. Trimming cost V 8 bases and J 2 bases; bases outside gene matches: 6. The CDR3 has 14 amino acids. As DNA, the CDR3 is TGTGCCAGCGGCCTCGGGGGGGCCACAGATACGCAGTATTTT. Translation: CASGLGGATDTQYF.

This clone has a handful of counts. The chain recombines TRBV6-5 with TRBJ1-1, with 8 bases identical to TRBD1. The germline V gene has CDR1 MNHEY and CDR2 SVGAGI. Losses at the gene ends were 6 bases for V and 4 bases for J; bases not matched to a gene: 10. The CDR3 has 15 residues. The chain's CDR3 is CASSRSRTGGTEAFF. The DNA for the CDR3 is TGTGCCAGCAGCCGATCCAGAACAGGGGGCACTGAAGCTTTCTTT.

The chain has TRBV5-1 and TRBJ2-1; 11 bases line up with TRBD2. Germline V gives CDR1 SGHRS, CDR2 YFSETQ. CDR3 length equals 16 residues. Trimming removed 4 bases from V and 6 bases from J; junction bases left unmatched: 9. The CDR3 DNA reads TGCGCCAGCAGCCTTAATAGCGGGGGGGCTGTCAATGAGCAGTTCTTC. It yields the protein CASSLNSGGAVNEQFF.

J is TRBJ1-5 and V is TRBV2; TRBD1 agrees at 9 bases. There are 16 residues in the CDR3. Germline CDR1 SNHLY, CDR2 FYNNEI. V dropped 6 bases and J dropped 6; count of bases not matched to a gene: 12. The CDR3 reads CASSREGTGFSQPQHF. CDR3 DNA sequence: TGTGCCAGCAGCAGAGAGGGGACAGGGTTTAGTCAGCCCCAGCATTTT.

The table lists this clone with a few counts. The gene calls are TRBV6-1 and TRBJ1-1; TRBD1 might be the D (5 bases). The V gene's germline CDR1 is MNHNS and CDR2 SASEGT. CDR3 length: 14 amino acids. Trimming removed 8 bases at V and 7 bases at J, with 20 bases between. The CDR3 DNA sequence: TGTGCCAGCCGTTCCGAGGGGACCTGGGATGAAGCTTTCTTT. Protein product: CASRSEGTWDEAFF.

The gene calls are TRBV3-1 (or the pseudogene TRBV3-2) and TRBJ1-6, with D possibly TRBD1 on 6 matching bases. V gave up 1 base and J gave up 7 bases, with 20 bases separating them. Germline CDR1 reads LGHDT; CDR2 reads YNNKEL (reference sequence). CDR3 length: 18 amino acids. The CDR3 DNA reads TGTGCCAGCAGCCAAGGATTTATCGGGGGCGCGAGGAATTCACCCCTCCACTTT. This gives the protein CASSQGFIGGARNSPLHF.

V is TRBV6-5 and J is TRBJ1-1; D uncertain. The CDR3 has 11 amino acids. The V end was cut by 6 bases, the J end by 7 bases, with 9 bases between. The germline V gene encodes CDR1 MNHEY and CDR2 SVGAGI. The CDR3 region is CASRRDLEAFF. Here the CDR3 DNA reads TGTGCCAGCAGGCGCGACCTTGAAGCTTTCTTT.

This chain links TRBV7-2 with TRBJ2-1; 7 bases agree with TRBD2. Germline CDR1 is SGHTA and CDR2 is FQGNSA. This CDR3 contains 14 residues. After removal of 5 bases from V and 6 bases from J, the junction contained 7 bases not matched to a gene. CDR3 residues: CASSTRTRINEQFF. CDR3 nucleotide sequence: TGTGCCAGCAGCACCCGGACTAGGATCAATGAGCAGTTCTTC.

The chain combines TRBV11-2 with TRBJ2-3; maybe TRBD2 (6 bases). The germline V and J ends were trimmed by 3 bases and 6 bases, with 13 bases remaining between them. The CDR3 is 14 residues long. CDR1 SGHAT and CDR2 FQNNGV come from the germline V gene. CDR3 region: CASSLGTVGDTQYF. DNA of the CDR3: TGTGCCAGCAGCTTGGGGACTGTGGGGGATACGCAGTATTTT.

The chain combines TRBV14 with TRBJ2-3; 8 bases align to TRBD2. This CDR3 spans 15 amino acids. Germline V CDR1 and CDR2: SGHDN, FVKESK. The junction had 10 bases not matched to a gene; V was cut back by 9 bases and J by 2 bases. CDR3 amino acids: CAREYGGGSTDTQYF. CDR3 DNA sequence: TGTGCCAGAGAGTACGGCGGGGGGTCCACAGATACGCAGTATTTT.

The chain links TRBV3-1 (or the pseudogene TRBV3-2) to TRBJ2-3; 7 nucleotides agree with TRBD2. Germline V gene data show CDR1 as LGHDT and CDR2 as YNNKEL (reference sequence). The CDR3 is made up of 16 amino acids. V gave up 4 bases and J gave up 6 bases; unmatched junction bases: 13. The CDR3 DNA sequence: TGTGCCAGCAGCCTCCGGGACTATCGGGGGAAGGATACGCAGTATTTT. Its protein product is CASSLRDYRGKDTQYF.